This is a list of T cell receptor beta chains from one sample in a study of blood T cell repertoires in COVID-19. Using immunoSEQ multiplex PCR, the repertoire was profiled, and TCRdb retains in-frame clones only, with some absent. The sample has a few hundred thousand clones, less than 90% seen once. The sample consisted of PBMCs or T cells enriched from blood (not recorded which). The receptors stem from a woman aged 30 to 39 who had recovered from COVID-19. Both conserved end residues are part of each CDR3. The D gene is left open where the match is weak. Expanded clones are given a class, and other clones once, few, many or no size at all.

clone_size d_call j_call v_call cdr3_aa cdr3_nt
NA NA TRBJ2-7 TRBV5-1 CASSLQDEQYF TGCGCCAGCAGCTTACAGGACGAGCAGTACTTC
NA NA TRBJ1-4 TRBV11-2 CASSSYQGRGEKLFF TGTGCCAGCAGCAGCTACCAGGGTAGGGGTGAAAAACTGTTTTTT
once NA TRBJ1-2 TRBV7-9 CASSSVQGAVGGYTF TGTGCCAGCAGCTCCGTGCAGGGCGCGGTCGGTGGCTACACCTTC
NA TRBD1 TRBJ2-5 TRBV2 CASREDRGRYETQYF TGTGCCAGCAGAGAGGACAGGGGTAGGTATGAGACCCAGTACTTC
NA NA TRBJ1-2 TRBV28 CASSLPLRSSASEGYTF TGTGCCAGCAGTTTGCCCCTCCGTTCCAGCGCGTCGGAGGGCTACACCTTC
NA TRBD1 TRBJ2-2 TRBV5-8 CASSLAGQGLRPGELFF TGTGCCAGCAGCTTGGCGGGACAGGGGCTTAGACCCGGGGAGCTGTTTTTT
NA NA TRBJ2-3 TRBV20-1 CSARARGTQYF TGCAGTGCTAGAGCTAGGGGTACGCAGTATTTT
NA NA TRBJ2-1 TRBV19 CASSIVGNYNEQFF TGTGCCAGTAGTATCGTCGGTAACTACAATGAGCAGTTCTTC
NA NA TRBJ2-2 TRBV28 CASSFLRDSANTGELFF TGTGCCAGCAGTTTTTTACGCGACAGCGCGAACACCGGGGAGCTGTTTTTT
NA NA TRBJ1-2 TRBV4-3 CASSQEAQGASYGYTF TGCGCCAGCAGCCAAGAGGCCCAAGGGGCGTCCTATGGCTACACCTTC
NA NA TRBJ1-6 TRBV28 CASSSPGINNSPLHF TGTGCCAGCAGTTCGCCAGGGATTAATAATTCACCCCTCCACTTT
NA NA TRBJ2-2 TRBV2 CANSRGSNTGELFF TGTGCCAACTCCAGGGGCTCAAACACCGGGGAGCTGTTTTTT
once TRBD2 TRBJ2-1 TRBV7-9 CASSLLAGVYNEQFF TGTGCCAGCAGCTTGCTAGCGGGGGTGTACAATGAGCAGTTCTTC
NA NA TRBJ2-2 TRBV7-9 CASSPRDGELFF TGTGCCAGCAGCCCGAGGGACGGGGAGCTGTTTTTT
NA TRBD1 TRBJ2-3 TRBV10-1 CASPGQAQNTQYF TGCGCCAGCCCCGGACAGGCACAGAATACGCAGTATTTT
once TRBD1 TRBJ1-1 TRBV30 CAWSSYRGLGTEAFF TGTGCCTGGAGTTCATACAGGGGATTGGGCACTGAAGCTTTCTTT
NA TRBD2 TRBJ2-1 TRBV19 CASSNHSGGIYNEQFF TGTGCCAGTAGCAACCATAGCGGGGGGATCTACAATGAGCAGTTCTTC
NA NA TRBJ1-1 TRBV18 CASSPPSRSLSTEAFF TGTGCCAGCTCACCACCTAGTCGGAGCTTGAGCACTGAAGCTTTCTTT
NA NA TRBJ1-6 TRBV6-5 CASSRLPTSPLHF TGTGCCAGCAGCCGTCTTCCTACTTCACCCCTCCACTTT
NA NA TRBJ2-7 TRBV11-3 CASSAGGPYEQYF TGTGCCAGCAGCGCAGGCGGGCCCTACGAGCAGTACTTC
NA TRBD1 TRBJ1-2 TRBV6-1 CASSEGQGANYGYTF TGTGCCAGCAGTGAAGGGCAGGGGGCGAACTATGGCTACACCTTC
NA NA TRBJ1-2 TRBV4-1 CASSQPDSPSFYGYTF TGCGCCAGCAGCCAACCCGACAGTCCATCCTTCTATGGCTACACCTTC
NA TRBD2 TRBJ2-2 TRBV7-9 CASSSLADGELFF TGTGCCAGCAGCTCCCTAGCGGACGGGGAGCTGTTTTTT
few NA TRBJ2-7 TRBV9 CASSKSDRTYEQYF TGTGCCAGCAGCAAGTCAGACAGGACCTACGAGCAGTACTTC
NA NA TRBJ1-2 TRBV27 CASSLYRGLNYGYTF TGTGCCAGCAGTTTATACCGAGGCCTTAACTATGGCTACACCTTC
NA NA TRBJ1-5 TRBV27 CASRFSGSNQPQHF TGTGCCAGCCGCTTTTCGGGAAGCAATCAGCCCCAGCATTTT